This is a list of T cell receptor beta chains from one sample in a study of T cell responses to AZD1222 COVID-19 vaccine. Assay: immunoSEQ multiplex PCR; the TCRdb copy retains only in-frame clones and omits some. This repertoire shows some 120,000 clones, 85% to 95% found once; its top ten account for over 2.5%. Sequencing used peripheral blood, obtained on day 0 of AZD1222 vaccination. The receptors come from an adult in good health. CDR3s include the opening cysteine and the closing phenylalanine or tryptophan. Each record gives: V gene, J gene, CDR3 protein.

v_call: TRBV9; j_call: TRBJ1-1; cdr3_aa: CASSTDRATEAFF
v_call: TRBV18; j_call: TRBJ2-7; cdr3_aa: CASSPNLSGSSYEQYF
v_call: TRBV24-1; j_call: TRBJ2-7; cdr3_aa: CATSDPGTGTNYYEQYF
v_call: TRBV4-1; j_call: TRBJ1-4; cdr3_aa: CASSHGQVPLEKLFF
v_call: TRBV28; j_call: TRBJ2-2; cdr3_aa: CASSTHPGLAGGVTGELFF
v_call: TRBV6-9; j_call: TRBJ1-3; cdr3_aa: CASSYKGNTIYF
v_call: TRBV7-9; j_call: TRBJ2-7; cdr3_aa: CASSLDYEQYF
v_call: TRBV5-1; j_call: TRBJ1-2; cdr3_aa: CASSSRDRGYGYTF
v_call: TRBV9; j_call: TRBJ1-1; cdr3_aa: CASSVDGQGADTEAFF
v_call: TRBV7-9; j_call: TRBJ2-3; cdr3_aa: CASSPAPLETDTQYF
v_call: TRBV12-5; j_call: TRBJ2-1; cdr3_aa: CASGLVQGSYNEQFF
v_call: TRBV29-1; j_call: TRBJ2-2; cdr3_aa: CSVAGGVGTGELFF
v_call: TRBV28; j_call: TRBJ2-3; cdr3_aa: CASSHAGETSSTDTQYF
v_call: TRBV27; j_call: TRBJ1-1; cdr3_aa: CASSERTATEAFF
v_call: TRBV19; j_call: TRBJ1-1; cdr3_aa: CASKAQGTEAFF
v_call: TRBV7-9; j_call: TRBJ2-2; cdr3_aa: CASSTGTAFNTGELFF
v_call: TRBV5-8; j_call: TRBJ1-2; cdr3_aa: CASSTLGGGLNYGYTF
v_call: TRBV27; j_call: TRBJ1-1; cdr3_aa: CASGLRGMGAFF
v_call: TRBV28; j_call: TRBJ1-1; cdr3_aa: CASSYRVAGTEAFF
v_call: TRBV5-1; j_call: TRBJ1-3; cdr3_aa: CASSLNRGLGNTIYF
v_call: TRBV5-5; j_call: TRBJ2-2; cdr3_aa: CASRPGGADTGELFF
v_call: TRBV6-5; j_call: TRBJ2-7; cdr3_aa: CASSSFRDRDYEQYF
v_call: TRBV3-1/TRBV3-2; j_call: TRBJ1-1; cdr3_aa: CASSQDYGMNTEAFF
v_call: TRBV9; j_call: TRBJ2-3; cdr3_aa: CASSPRGLAGASTDTQYF
v_call: TRBV13; j_call: TRBJ1-1; cdr3_aa: CASSSGQGVAEAFF
v_call: TRBV23-1; j_call: TRBJ2-1; cdr3_aa: CATPGQGFNEQFF
v_call: TRBV6-4; j_call: TRBJ1-6; cdr3_aa: CASILMGAGGSPLHF
v_call: TRBV6-1; j_call: TRBJ1-1; cdr3_aa: CASSHPRGSTEAFF
v_call: TRBV15; j_call: TRBJ2-1; cdr3_aa: CATSRPPWDEQFF
v_call: TRBV21-1; j_call: TRBJ2-7; cdr3_aa: CASTGGNYEQYF
v_call: TRBV7-8; j_call: TRBJ2-1; cdr3_aa: CASSPWVWQFF
v_call: TRBV7-9; j_call: TRBJ1-4; cdr3_aa: CASRAGGNEKLFF
v_call: TRBV5-1; j_call: TRBJ2-1; cdr3_aa: CASSASYRSSYNEQFF
v_call: TRBV19; j_call: TRBJ1-5; cdr3_aa: CASSIDLSGHIQGNQPQHF
v_call: TRBV7-8; j_call: TRBJ1-3; cdr3_aa: CASSSANTIYF
v_call: TRBV10-3; j_call: TRBJ2-4; cdr3_aa: CAISESNKNIQYF
v_call: TRBV7-9; j_call: TRBJ2-1; cdr3_aa: CASSGTSGRYNEQFF
v_call: TRBV19; j_call: TRBJ2-5; cdr3_aa: CASMQTSEGETQYF
v_call: TRBV2; j_call: TRBJ1-4; cdr3_aa: CASSDGRSNEKLFF
v_call: TRBV4-2; j_call: TRBJ2-2; cdr3_aa: CASSRGLALTGELFF
v_call: TRBV14; j_call: TRBJ2-1; cdr3_aa: CASSQGLGSPYNEQFF
v_call: TRBV5-6; j_call: TRBJ1-1; cdr3_aa: CASSLGPHGEAFF
v_call: TRBV27; j_call: TRBJ2-1; cdr3_aa: CASMARWTPYNEQFF
v_call: TRBV7-6; j_call: TRBJ1-5; cdr3_aa: CASSLSWVEPQHF
v_call: TRBV29-1; j_call: TRBJ2-5; cdr3_aa: CSASGRETQYF
v_call: TRBV2; j_call: TRBJ1-5; cdr3_aa: CASSQDRGNQPQHF
v_call: TRBV19; j_call: TRBJ1-1; cdr3_aa: CASSIVRDTEAFF
v_call: TRBV28; j_call: TRBJ2-7; cdr3_aa: CASSFGYYEQYF